This T cell receptor beta chain was observed in a study of T cells in pancreatic ductal adenocarcinoma. Overall study results and limits: This surgical cohort overrepresents the minority presenting with early-stage disease. Mean clonality was approximately 0.12 in tumors and roughly 0.067 in blood, not significantly different.

Data came from immunoSEQ multiplex PCR; TCRdb stores just in-frame clones and leaves some out. The sample holds under 15,000 clones; around 86% are singletons and the top ten take 15% to 20%. As regards this clone: Its antigen is unknown.

The CDR3 has 14 amino acids. Selected pancreatic ductal adenocarcinoma patients had undergone surgery without neoadjuvant therapy. This receptor was taken from a human donor with pancreatic ductal adenocarcinoma. Source material: PBMCs. V gene TRBV21-1 combines with J gene TRBJ1-1. TRBV21-1 is a pseudogene segment. CDR3 DNA sequence: TGTGCCAGCGGTGAGAGGGGATTTGAGACTGAAGCTTTCTTT. Residues: CASGERGFETEAFF.